This T cell receptor (beta chain) is from a study of cytomegalovirus exposure and HLA in healthy donors. Study-level background: Of approximately 400 genotyped donors, about 80% clustered with self-reported Caucasian donors. General study points: The likely explanation for a cluster of highly shared sequence variants was sequencing artifact. The sole available immune exposure information was CMV serostatus. Owing to their indistinguishability, certain V segments, notably TRBV6-2 and TRBV6-3, were excluded.

A word on this clone: Its cognate antigen is unknown.

PCR used 60 Vbeta primers and 13 Jbeta primers. TCRdb's table, derived via immunoSEQ multiplex PCR, lists solely in-frame clones and lacks some. The sample shows tens of thousands of clones, approximately 80% of them seen only once. The CDR3 has 17 residues. From germline, CDR1 is SNHLY and CDR2 FYNNEI. The V gene end was trimmed by 8 bases and the J gene end by 2 bases; junction bases not matched to a gene: 10. The rearrangement links TRBV2 to TRBJ2-6, with 9 bases that match TRBD2. This receptor was taken from a male donor in good health and CMV-seronegative. Material for sequencing was PBMCs. The CDR3 here is CASAERRGGPGANVLTF. CDR3 DNA sequence: TGTGCCAGCGCTGAAAGGCGGGGGGGCCCTGGGGCCAACGTCCTGACTTTC.